These T cell receptor beta chains were read from a single sample in a study of shared clonotypes between healthy human individuals. Assay: immunoSEQ multiplex PCR; the TCRdb copy retains only in-frame clones and omits some. The sample includes over 95,000 clones, approximately 70% of them seen just once. The sequenced sample was memory CD8+ T cells sorted from blood. These receptors originate from a woman younger than 45 in good health. CDR3s include the opening cysteine and the closing phenylalanine or tryptophan. The order of the fields is V gene, clone size, J gene, D gene, CDR3 DNA, CDR3 protein. A D gene is named only where the DNA matches it firmly. Part of the rows lack a size; the others show once, few, many or a class for expanded clones.

V: TRBV5-1
size: NA
J: TRBJ2-1
D: TRBD2
DNA: TGCGCCAGCAGCACCTCTAGCGGGAGCTACAATGAGCAGTTCTTC
CDR3: CASSTSSGSYNEQFF

V: TRBV25-1
size: NA
J: TRBJ1-1
D: NA
DNA: TGTGCCAGCAGCAGGACAGCTTCCCGGGGTTTGAACACTGAAGCTTTCTTT
CDR3: CASSRTASRGLNTEAFF

V: TRBV14
size: NA
J: TRBJ2-4
D: NA
DNA: TGTGCCAGCAGCCTAGATTCCCTAGCGCCCAAAAACATTCAGTACTTC
CDR3: CASSLDSLAPKNIQYF

V: TRBV27
size: once
J: TRBJ2-1
D: TRBD2
DNA: TGTGCCAGCCGGACTAGCGGGAGTAACAATGAGCAGTTCTTC
CDR3: CASRTSGSNNEQFF

V: TRBV4-2
size: few
J: TRBJ2-7
D: TRBD1
DNA: TGTGCCAGCAGCCAAGAAGGAGGGACAGGGAGCAACGAGCAGTACTTC
CDR3: CASSQEGGTGSNEQYF

V: TRBV5-1
size: NA
J: TRBJ2-3
D: NA
DNA: TGCGCCAGCAGCCCCGGGACCCCTAGGGATACGCAGTATTTT
CDR3: CASSPGTPRDTQYF

V: TRBV19
size: NA
J: TRBJ1-5
D: NA
DNA: TGTGCCAGTAGTATAGTGCCGGATTATAGCAATCAGCCCCAGCATTTT
CDR3: CASSIVPDYSNQPQHF

V: TRBV28
size: NA
J: TRBJ1-2
D: NA
DNA: TGTGCCAGCAGTTATGTTGGGAACTATGGCTACACCTTC
CDR3: CASSYVGNYGYTF

V: TRBV27
size: NA
J: TRBJ2-1
D: TRBD2
DNA: TGTGCCAGCTCGAATCCCGGGACTAGCGAGACTGAGCAGTTCTTC
CDR3: CASSNPGTSETEQFF

V: TRBV11-3
size: NA
J: TRBJ2-2
D: TRBD2
DNA: TGTGCCAGCAGCTTAGGACTAGCGGGATCGGAGAACACCGGGGAGCTGTTTTTT
CDR3: CASSLGLAGSENTGELFF

V: TRBV25-1
size: few
J: TRBJ1-5
D: NA
DNA: TGTGCCAGCAGTGTAGGGGGGAATCAGCCCCAGCATTTT
CDR3: CASSVGGNQPQHF

V: TRBV6-4
size: many
J: TRBJ2-1
D: TRBD2
DNA: TGTGCCAGCAGTGAAGGCGCGGGGGGAAATGAGCAGTTCTTC
CDR3: CASSEGAGGNEQFF

V: TRBV4-2
size: NA
J: TRBJ2-7
D: TRBD1
DNA: TGTGCCAGCAGCCAAATCCTCGGGACAGGGGGTAGCGAGCAGTACTTC
CDR3: CASSQILGTGGSEQYF

V: TRBV25-1
size: NA
J: TRBJ1-4
D: NA
DNA: TGTGCCAGCAGTGACGGTACGGGGGCAAAGACTAATGAAAAACTGTTTTTT
CDR3: CASSDGTGAKTNEKLFF

V: TRBV5-4
size: NA
J: TRBJ2-4
D: TRBD2
DNA: TGTGCCAGCAGCTTTAGGACTAGCGGGAATGACATTCAGTACTTC
CDR3: CASSFRTSGNDIQYF

V: TRBV7-6
size: NA
J: TRBJ2-7
D: TRBD2
DNA: TGTGCCAGCCGCCGCGGGAGGGGGTACGAGCAGTACTTC
CDR3: CASRRGRGYEQYF

V: TRBV6-1
size: NA
J: TRBJ1-2
D: NA
DNA: TGTGCCAGCAGTGTTTTGAGAAGAATTGGCTACACCTTC
CDR3: CASSVLRRIGYTF

V: TRBV19
size: NA
J: TRBJ2-1
D: NA
DNA: TGTGCCAGTAGTATTGTCTTGGGTGGTTACAATGAGCAGTTCTTC
CDR3: CASSIVLGGYNEQFF

V: TRBV10-1
size: few
J: TRBJ2-2
D: NA
DNA: TGCGCCAGCAGTGAATTAGCGGAGAGCGGGGAGCTGTTTTTT
CDR3: CASSELAESGELFF

V: TRBV7-8
size: NA
J: TRBJ1-1
D: NA
DNA: TGTGCCAGCAGCTTAGGCTGGTTGAACACTGAAGCTTTCTTT
CDR3: CASSLGWLNTEAFF

V: TRBV19
size: once
J: TRBJ1-1
D: NA
DNA: TGTGCCAGCTTGGACAGCTTGAACACTGAAGCTTTCTTT
CDR3: CASLDSLNTEAFF

V: TRBV20-1
size: NA
J: TRBJ2-7
D: NA
DNA: TGCAGTGCTAACTGGCGGCACGAGCAGTACTTC
CDR3: CSANWRHEQYF